The 26 T cell receptor beta chains below come from one sample, sequenced in a study of T-cell memory formation after mild COVID-19. TCRdb reprocessed the 5' RACE reads with MiXCR, giving one entry per CDR3 protein. The data show some 290,000 distinct CDR3 sequences, 15% to 20% seen once. The sequenced sample was PBMCs or a T cell subset sorted from them (not recorded which). All receptors derive from a young man who had mild COVID-19 (a few samples of this study predate the infection). Cell type and time point are not known.

The CDR3 coding sequence is TGCGCCAGCAGCTTTGGCGGGGACAATGAGCAGTTCTTC. It codes for CASSFGGDNEQFF. The chain uses TRBV5-1 and TRBJ2-1; TRBD2 might be the D (6 bases). The V gene lost 2 bases and the J gene lost 5 bases, with 8 bases spanning the gap. Germline loops: CDR1 SGHRS, CDR2 YFSETQ. The CDR3 covers 13 residues.

The rearrangement links TRBV18 to TRBJ1-5, with a possible D match to TRBD1 (5 bases). V lost 0 bases to trimming and J lost 10 bases, with 7 bases between them. The length of the CDR3 is 12 residues. Looked up from germline, CDR1 is KGHSH and CDR2 is LQKENI. As DNA, the CDR3 is TGTGCCAGCTCACCACCGCAGGGTCCCCAGCATTTT. Amino acids: CASSPPQGPQHF.

CDR3 amino acids: CSARLSDRGTWNQETQYF. The CDR3, as DNA: TGCAGTGCTAGGTTATCGGACAGGGGGACCTGGAACCAAGAGACCCAGTACTTC. V gene TRBV20-1 combines with J gene TRBJ2-5; 10 nucleotides line up with TRBD1. CDR3 length equals 18 residues. In germline, CDR1 is DFQATT, CDR2 SNEGSKA (reference sequence). V gave up 3 bases and J gave up 0 bases; unmatched junction bases: 13.

This clonotype appeared many times. This chain joins TRBV4-3 and TRBJ1-3; D uncertain. V lost 2 bases and J 4 bases, leaving 15 bases between the germline ends. Germline CDR1 LGHNA, CDR2 YSLEER. The CDR3 sequence is 16 residues long. CDR3 in DNA: TGCGCCAGCAGCCAAAGATCACGAGATTTCGGAAACACCATATATTTT. Translated, it gives CASSQRSRDFGNTIYF.

This clonotype was counted at least ten times. The chain recombines TRBV12-3 or TRBV12-4 with TRBJ2-1, with 8 bases lining up with TRBD1. Unmatched junction bases numbered 2, after V lost 0 bases and J lost 4 bases. CDR3 size: 15 residues. The CDR3 sequence: CASSLAWTGYNEQFF. CDR3 bases: TGTGCCAGCAGTTTAGCGTGGACAGGGTACAATGAGCAGTTCTTC.

This chain links TRBV7-2 with TRBJ2-2, with no clear D. V lost 2 bases and J lost 7, with 8 bases in between. The CDR3 spans 13 residues. Germline V gives CDR1 SGHTA, CDR2 FQGNSA. CDR3 DNA: TGTGCCAGCAGCTTAAGCCAGGTCGGGGAGCTGTTTTTT. Its translation: CASSLSQVGELFF.

This clonotype was found many times. V gene TRBV2 combines with J gene TRBJ2-5; no firm D call. CDR1 and CDR2 (germline): SNHLY, FYNNEI. The CDR3 covers 11 residues. V was clipped by 7 bases and J by 2 bases, with 5 bases between them. The CDR3 spells CASKLQETQYF. In nucleotides, the CDR3 is TGTGCCAGCAAGTTACAAGAGACCCAGTACTTC. Drawing the rest from reference TRBV2 and TRBJ2-5, the complete variable domain is EPEVTQTPSHQVTQMGQEVILRCVPISNHLYFYWYRQILGQKVEFLVSFYNNEISEKSEIFDDQFSVERPDGSNFTLKIRSTKLEDSAMYFCASKLQETQYFGPGTRLLVL.

J is TRBJ2-3 and V is TRBV9, with D maybe TRBD2 (5 bases). With 0 bases removed from V and 3 bases from J, the gap between germline ends came to 11 bases. CDR1 and CDR2 from the germline V gene are SGDLS and YYNGEE. The CDR3 length is 15 residues. CDR3 in DNA: TGTGCCAGCAGCGTAGACGGGGTTGGGACAGATACGCAGTATTTT. Its protein product is CASSVDGVGTDTQYF.

This clonotype has just a few counts. The chain links TRBV6-5 to TRBJ2-6; tentatively, D is TRBD1 (5 bases). Deletions cut 3 bases from V and 0 bases from J, with 9 bases between. Germline V CDR1 and CDR2: MNHEY, SVGAGI. This CDR3 spans 16 amino acids. The CDR3 DNA reads as TGTGCCAGCAGTTATGGAGACAGCTCTGGGGCCAACGTCCTGACTTTC. It translates to CASSYGDSSGANVLTF.

This clonotype was recorded a few times. The CDR3 DNA sequence: TGTGCCAGCAGCTTAGCCGGGACAGGGGGCTGGTATAATTCACCCCTCCACTTT. Translating it yields CASSLAGTGGWYNSPLHF. The gene calls are TRBV7-2 and TRBJ1-6; 12 bases match TRBD1. The trim removed 0 bases at V and 4 bases at J, leaving 4 bases unmatched. Germline lookup yields CDR1 SGHTA and CDR2 FQGNSA. This CDR3 comprises 18 residues.

This clonotype was detected only a few times. The genes are TRBV7-3 and TRBJ2-1; 7 bases are shared with TRBD1. CDR1 SGHTA and CDR2 FQGTGA come from the germline V gene. With V trimmed by 4 bases and J by 10 bases, 4 bases remained unmatched. The CDR3 loop spans 12 amino acids. For the CDR3, the DNA is TGTGCCAGCAGCTCACCGGGACAGGAGCAGTTCTTC. It yields the protein CASSSPGQEQFF.

This clonotype has a handful of counts. The chain employs TRBV7-3 and TRBJ2-5; D is tentatively TRBD1 or TRBD2 (6 bases each). The CDR3 is made up of 16 amino acids. Trimming left V 5 bases short and J 1 base short, with 17 bases between. Looked up from germline, CDR1 is SGHTA and CDR2 is FQGTGA. The CDR3 loop is CASSLTGGEAQETQYF. CDR3 DNA sequence: TGTGCCAGCAGCCTGACAGGCGGGGAGGCCCAAGAGACCCAGTACTTC.

This clonotype occurred a few times. This chain uses TRBV6-1 with TRBJ1-2; no clear D. Germline CDR1 is MNHNS and CDR2 is SASEGT. CDR3 size: 15 residues. Trimming took off 2 bases at V and 4 bases at J, with 14 bases between the two ends. CDR3 nucleotides: TGTGCCAGCAGTGAATCTCGGGGTGCTAGCTATGGCTACACCTTC. This sequence encodes CASSESRGASYGYTF.

The chain combines TRBV7-2 with TRBJ2-1, with 7 bases lining up with TRBD2. CDR3 length: 15 residues. V lost 3 bases, J lost 0 bases, and 2 bases stayed unmatched. CDR1 is SGHTA, CDR2 FQGNSA, per germline. CDR3 protein: CASSFWTSSYNEQFF. The DNA of the CDR3 is TGTGCCAGCAGCTTCTGGACTAGCTCCTACAATGAGCAGTTCTTC.

The gene calls are TRBV20-1 and TRBJ2-2, with 14 bases that match TRBD2. The CDR3 runs to 19 residues. Germline V CDR1 and CDR2: DFQATT, SNEGSKA (reference sequence). With V trimmed by 6 bases and J by 2 bases, 14 bases remained unmatched. The CDR3 DNA reads as TGCAGTGCCAGCCAAAAGGGACTAGCGGGGGACCGAAACACCGGGGAGCTGTTTTTT. It yields the protein CSASQKGLAGDRNTGELFF.

This clonotype was recorded a few times. Because it lacks the conserved phenylalanine or tryptophan at the end, this CDR3 is likely a read error. The limits of the CDR3 on the DNA are not certain, so only TCRdb's listed CDR3 is given. This sequence joins TRBV4-1 and TRBJ2-1; the DNA was not used to check the table's D call, TRBD1. The germline V gene encodes CDR1 MGHRA and CDR2 YSYEKL. 13 amino acids form the CDR3, both terminal residues included. The CDR3 spells CASSQEGRARQVI.

The chain recombines TRBV12-3 or TRBV12-4 with TRBJ1-2; no clear D gene. This CDR3 region has 13 residues. The ends were cut back, 3 bases at V and 4 bases at J, with 9 bases in the middle. CDR3 DNA sequence: TGTGCCAGCAGTTTTCGACCGAGCTATGGCTACACCTTC. Encoded protein: CASSFRPSYGYTF.

The chain employs TRBV4-3 and TRBJ1-1; possibly TRBD1 for D (5 bases). This CDR3 contains 15 residues. Germline lookup yields CDR1 LGHNA and CDR2 YSLEER. V dropped 2 bases and J dropped 3 bases, with 13 bases sitting between them. CDR3 region: CASSQNTGGDTEAFF. The CDR3 DNA follows: TGCGCCAGCAGCCAAAACACGGGGGGGGACACTGAAGCTTTCTTT.

This clonotype has more than one count but fewer than ten. The rearrangement uses TRBV7-2 and TRBJ1-1, with TRBD1 matching over 9 bases. CDR1 is SGHTA, CDR2 FQGNSA, per germline. The CDR3 is made up of 17 amino acids. J lost 1 base, V lost 5 bases, and 11 bases had no gene match. CDR3 amino acids: CASSHPGQGGRNTEAFF. CDR3 DNA: TGTGCCAGCAGCCACCCGGGACAGGGCGGTAGGAACACTGAAGCTTTCTTT.

This clonotype was counted between two and nine times. The V gene is TRBV19, the J gene TRBJ1-4, with D possibly matching TRBD1 (5 bases). Trimming pared 9 bases from V and 5 bases from J, leaving 13 bases between. The germline V gene has CDR1 LNHDA and CDR2 SQIVND (reference sequence). The CDR3 sequence is 13 residues long. CDR3 in DNA: TGTGCCAGCCGGGACGCGGGGAATGAAAAACTGTTTTTT. As protein: CASRDAGNEKLFF.

The CDR3 loop reads CASNLWGYEQYF. CDR3 nucleotides: TGTGCCAGCAACCTGTGGGGATACGAGCAGTACTTC. This chain links TRBV5-6 with TRBJ2-7; D is unclear. Trimming shortened V by 6 bases and J by 4 bases, and 11 bases separated the two germline ends. Per the germline V gene, CDR1 is SGHDT and CDR2 is YYEEEE. CDR3 length: 12 residues.

This clonotype was counted between two and nine times. V is TRBV2 and J is TRBJ2-1, with TRBD2 identical over 10 bases. The V gene end was trimmed by 9 bases and the J gene end by 4 bases; junction bases not matched to a gene: 9. Germline CDR1 SNHLY, CDR2 FYNNEI. The CDR3 has 15 amino acids. CDR3 region: CARQRGLASYNEQFF. CDR3 DNA sequence: TGTGCCAGACAAAGGGGACTAGCGTCTTACAATGAGCAGTTCTTC.

The chain recombines TRBV9 with TRBJ2-5; 8 bases are shared with TRBD1. The CDR3 runs 14 residues. Germline V gene data show CDR1 as SGDLS and CDR2 as YYNGEE. V was pared by 4 bases and J by 5 bases, with 7 bases of the junction left unmatched. In DNA form, the CDR3 reads TGTGCCAGCAGCCGGGGACAGGCGGAGGAGACCCAGTACTTC. It translates to CASSRGQAEETQYF.

This rearrangement joins TRBV5-1 to TRBJ1-1; perhaps TRBD1 as D (5 bases). Germline V lookup: CDR1 SGHRS, CDR2 YFSETQ. There are 14 residues in the CDR3. V was clipped by 4 bases and J by 5 bases, with 15 bases between them. The CDR3 protein is CASSEFPGRTEAFF. The CDR3 DNA is TGCGCCAGCAGCGAATTTCCAGGGCGGACTGAAGCTTTCTTT.

This clonotype was seen more than once but under ten times. The chain joins TRBV7-9 to TRBJ1-1, with D possibly matching TRBD1 (6 bases). Looked up from germline, CDR1 is SEHNR and CDR2 is FQNEAQ (reference sequence). V was trimmed by 10 bases and J by 1 base, leaving 13 bases between them. The CDR3 contains 13 residues. This CDR3 reads CATDRLQNTEAFF. The CDR3 DNA reads TGTGCCACGGACAGACTTCAGAACACTGAAGCTTTCTTT.

This clonotype has more than one count but fewer than ten. The genes are TRBV20-1 and TRBJ2-1; D is undetermined. CDR1 is DFQATT, CDR2 SNEGSKA, per germline (reference sequence). CDR3 length equals 14 residues. V was trimmed by 6 bases and J by 2 bases, leaving 14 bases between them. DNA for the CDR3: TGCAGTGCCCCCGCTTTGGGTGCCTACAATGAGCAGTTCTTC. Translated, it gives CSAPALGAYNEQFF.